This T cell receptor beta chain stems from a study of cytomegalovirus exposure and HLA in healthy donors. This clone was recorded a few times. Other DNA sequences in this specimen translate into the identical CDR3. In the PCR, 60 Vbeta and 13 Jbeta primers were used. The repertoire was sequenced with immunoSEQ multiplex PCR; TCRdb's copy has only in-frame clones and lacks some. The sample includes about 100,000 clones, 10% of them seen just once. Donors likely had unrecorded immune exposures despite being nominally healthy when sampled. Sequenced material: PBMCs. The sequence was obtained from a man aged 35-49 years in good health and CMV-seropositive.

CDR3 sequence: CASSFRETQYF. The CDR3 DNA follows: TGTGCCAGCAGCTTTAGAGAGACCCAGTACTTC. The V gene is TRBV7-9, the J gene TRBJ2-5, with unresolved D. In germline, CDR1 is SEHNR, CDR2 FQNEAQ (reference sequence). The CDR3 consists of 11 residues. V shed 3 bases and J shed 4 bases, with 3 bases lying between them.